This passage covers 17 T cell receptor beta chains from one sample sequenced in a study of cytomegalovirus exposure and HLA in healthy donors. Primers for the PCR totalled 60 Vbeta and 13 Jbeta. TCRdb's copy holds only in-frame clones and misses some; the assay was immunoSEQ multiplex PCR. The sample data list about 160,000 clones. The sequenced material came from PBMCs. The source of these receptors is a woman aged 60 to 75 in good health and CMV-seronegative.

The chain employs TRBV4-1 and TRBJ1-1; a weak D match, TRBD1 (5 bases). Trimming pared 3 bases from V and 1 base from J, leaving 6 bases between. There are 13 residues in the CDR3. From germline, CDR1 is MGHRA and CDR2 YSYEKL. CDR3 region: CASSQGGNTEAFF. For the CDR3, the DNA is TGCGCCAGCAGCCAGGGGGGGAACACTGAAGCTTTCTTT.

J is TRBJ2-7 and V is TRBV5-1; D might be TRBD2 (6 bases). Germline V gene lookup returns CDR1 SGHRS and CDR2 YFSETQ. V lost 1 base and J lost 1, with 9 bases in between. This CDR3 contains 14 residues. The CDR3 DNA is TGCGCCAGCAGCTTGACTAGCTCATCCTACGAGCAGTACTTC. Its translation: CASSLTSSSYEQYF.

The chain links TRBV2 to TRBJ2-5, with TRBD1 as a possible D gene (6 bases). Trimming left V 4 bases short and J 4 bases short, with 16 bases between. The CDR3 covers 15 residues. Germline values: CDR1 SNHLY, CDR2 FYNNEI. For the CDR3, the DNA is TGTGCCAGCAGTGGTTCCCTGGGCAGGGGAGAGACCCAGTACTTC. Residues: CASSGSLGRGETQYF.

The V gene is TRBV19, the J gene TRBJ1-2, with 9 positions matching TRBD1. The junction had 7 bases not matched to a gene; V was cut back by 4 bases and J by 7 bases. There are 14 residues in the CDR3. The V gene's germline CDR1 is LNHDA and CDR2 SQIVND (reference sequence). The CDR3 is CASSTRQGVSGYTF. The CDR3 region has the DNA TGTGCCAGTAGTACTAGACAGGGGGTCTCTGGCTACACCTTC.

The rearrangement links TRBV29-1 to TRBJ1-1, with a weak D call TRBD1 (5 bases). The CDR3 length is 12 residues. V was shortened by 5 bases and J by 4 bases, with 11 bases between the two germline ends. Germline V gene sequence: CDR1 SQVTM, CDR2 ANQGSEA. CDR3 sequence reads: CSVSDGGTEAFF. The CDR3 coding sequence is TGCAGCGTTTCGGACGGGGGCACTGAAGCTTTCTTT.

The genes are TRBV5-6 and TRBJ2-3, with a tentative D call TRBD1 (6 bases). CDR3 length: 13 amino acids. In germline, CDR1 is SGHDT, CDR2 YYEEEE. The V end was cut by 1 base, the J end by 4 bases, with 7 bases between. CDR3: CASSLQGPDTQYF. The CDR3 DNA follows: TGTGCCAGCAGCTTGCAGGGGCCAGATACGCAGTATTTT.

The CDR3, as DNA: TGTGCCAGCAGCTTCCCGGACAGGGATGAGCAGTACTTC. It translates to CASSFPDRDEQYF. The chain uses TRBV13 and TRBJ2-7; 8 nucleotides match TRBD1. V dropped 3 bases and J dropped 7; count of bases not matched to a gene: 5. CDR1 and CDR2 (germline): PRHDT, FYEKMQ (reference sequence). CDR3 size: 13 residues.

The chain joins TRBV11-2 to TRBJ2-7; 8 nucleotides align to TRBD1. The germline CDR1 and CDR2 sequences are SGHAT and FQNNGV. CDR3 size: 17 residues. With 0 bases clipped from V and 5 bases from J, the junction kept 12 bases outside the gene matches. CDR3 nucleotide sequence: TGTGCCAGCAGCTTAGAGGCTCTTTGGCAGGGGGCCAACGAGCAGTACTTC. It specifies CASSLEALWQGANEQYF. The full variable domain, rest sourced from reference TRBV11-2 and TRBJ2-7, is EAGVAQSPRYKIIEKRQSVAFWCNPISGHATLYWYQQILGQGPKLLIQFQNNGVVDDSQLPKDRFSAERLKGVDSTLKIQPAKLEDSAVYLCASSLEALWQGANEQYFGPGTRLTVT.

CDR3 nucleotide sequence: TGCACCGCGGGAACAGCCTATGGCTACACCTTC. Translation gives CTAGTAYGYTF. The chain recombines TRBV20-1 with TRBJ1-2; D call uncertain. The CDR3 length is 11 residues. Germline CDR1 DFQATT, CDR2 SNEGSKA (reference sequence).

This chain links TRBV14 with TRBJ2-5, with a possible D match to TRBD1 (6 bases). CDR3 length: 15 amino acids. Trimming removed 4 bases at V and 5 bases at J, with 17 bases between. Per germline, CDR1 SGHDN and CDR2 FVKESK. This CDR3 is CASSLGVGATETQYF. CDR3 bases: TGTGCCAGCAGCCTAGGAGTGGGGGCGACGGAGACCCAGTACTTC. The full variable domain, completed using reference TRBV14 and TRBJ2-5, is EAGVTQFPSHSVIEKGQTVTLRCDPISGHDNLYWYRRVMGKEIKFLLHFVKESKQDESGMPNNRFLAERTGGTYSTLKVQPAELEDSGVYFCASSLGVGATETQYFGPGTRLLVL.

J is TRBJ2-2 and V is TRBV29-1; D possibly corresponds to TRBD1 (6 bases). Trimming took 6 bases from V and 0 from J, leaving 11 bases between them. CDR3 length: 14 amino acids. From germline, CDR1 is SQVTM and CDR2 ANQGSEA. The DNA for the CDR3 is TGCAGCGTCCGCGGACAGACGAACACCGGGGAGCTGTTTTTT. This encodes CSVRGQTNTGELFF.

The rearrangement joins TRBV19 to TRBJ1-5; D uncertain. The CDR3 is made up of 14 amino acids. Germline assignment: CDR1 LNHDA and CDR2 SQIVND (reference sequence). Between the trimmed V and J ends, which lost 3 bases and 4 bases, there was a span of 10 bases. CDR3 sequence (DNA): TGTGCCAGTAGTATGGCGCCGGGGAATCAGCCCCAGCATTTT. This encodes CASSMAPGNQPQHF.

The rearrangement uses TRBV9 and TRBJ2-2; 7 bases align to TRBD1. V shed 3 bases, J shed 5 bases, and the junction held 10 bases outside the gene matches. The CDR3 contains 16 residues. Germline CDR1 SGDLS, CDR2 YYNGEE. The CDR3 protein is CASSGTGTVITGELFF. Written as DNA, the CDR3 is TGTGCCAGCAGCGGCACGGGGACAGTTATTACCGGGGAGCTGTTTTTT.

V is TRBV5-1 and J is TRBJ2-2; 8 bases agree with TRBD1. With V trimmed by 4 bases and J by 7 bases, 9 bases remained unmatched. Germline-derived CDR1 and CDR2 are SGHRS and YFSETQ. This CDR3 comprises 15 residues. The CDR3 loop is CASSPMRTGIGELFF. The CDR3 DNA follows: TGCGCCAGCAGCCCGATGCGGACAGGGATCGGGGAGCTGTTTTTT.

The chain couples TRBV7-6 to TRBJ2-3, with a weak D call TRBD2 (6 bases). The CDR3 is 14 amino acids. Germline V lookup: CDR1 SGHVS, CDR2 FNYEAQ. The V and J ends lost 1 base and 4 bases respectively, with 9 bases between them. This chain's CDR3 is CASSLGGAPDTQYF. As DNA, the CDR3 is TGTGCCAGCAGCTTAGGCGGGGCCCCAGATACGCAGTATTTT.

The J gene is TRBJ2-5, the V gene TRBV6-1; the D gene is possibly TRBD1 (5 bases). Germline V gene lookup returns CDR1 MNHNS and CDR2 SASEGT. V lost 8 bases and J 1 base, leaving 11 bases between the germline ends. The CDR3 runs 13 residues. CDR3: CASLTEVQETQYF. The CDR3 DNA follows: TGTGCCAGCCTGACAGAAGTCCAAGAGACCCAGTACTTC.

The chain recombines TRBV14 with TRBJ1-3, with D unclear. Trimming stripped 0 bases from V and 0 bases from J, with 9 bases between. The CDR3 extends over 16 amino acids. CDR1 and CDR2 from the germline V gene are SGHDN and FVKESK. The chain's CDR3 is CASSQDRATSGNTIYF. As DNA, the CDR3 is TGTGCCAGCAGCCAAGATCGAGCTACCTCTGGAAACACCATATATTTT.